This entry is about one TCR beta chain. Some clones are missing from TCRdb's copy, which holds only in-frame ones; the method was immunoSEQ multiplex PCR. The sample includes about 70,000 clones, 80% to 95% of them seen just once. Looked up from germline, CDR1 is MDHEN and CDR2 is SYDVKM. This CDR3 comprises 15 residues. J was trimmed by 2 bases and V by 6 bases; bases with no gene match: 8. This sample is part of a study of technical replicates of blood from several donors. The TCR comes from a human donor in good health. V and J are TRBV28 and TRBJ1-2; TRBD1 matches 8 bases. The sequenced sample consisted of T cells isolated from PBMCs. The chain's CDR3 is CASRTQGATNYGYTF. DNA of the CDR3: TGTGCCAGCAGAACTCAGGGGGCTACAAACTATGGCTACACCTTC.